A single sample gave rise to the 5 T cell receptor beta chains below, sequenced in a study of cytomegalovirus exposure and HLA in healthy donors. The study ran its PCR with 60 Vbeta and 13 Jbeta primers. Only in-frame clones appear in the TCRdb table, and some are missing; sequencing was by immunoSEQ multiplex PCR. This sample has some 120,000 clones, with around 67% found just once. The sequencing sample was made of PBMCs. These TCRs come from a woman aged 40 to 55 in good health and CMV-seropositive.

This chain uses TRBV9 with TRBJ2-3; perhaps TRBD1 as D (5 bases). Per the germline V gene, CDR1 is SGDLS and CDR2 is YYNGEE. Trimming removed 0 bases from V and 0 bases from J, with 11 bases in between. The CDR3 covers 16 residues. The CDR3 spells CASSVDRQPSTDTQYF. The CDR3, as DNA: TGTGCCAGCAGCGTAGACAGGCAACCTAGCACAGATACGCAGTATTTT. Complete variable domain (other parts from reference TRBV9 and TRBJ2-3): DSGVTQTPKHLITATGQRVTLRCSPRSGDLSVYWYQQSLDQGLQFLIQYYNGEERAKGNILERFSAQQFPDLHSELNLSSLELGDSALYFCASSVDRQPSTDTQYFGPGTRLTVL.

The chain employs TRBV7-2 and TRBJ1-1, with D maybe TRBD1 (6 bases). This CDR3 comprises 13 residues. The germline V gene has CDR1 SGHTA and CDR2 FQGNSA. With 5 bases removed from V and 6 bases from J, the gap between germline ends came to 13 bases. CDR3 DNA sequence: TGTGCCAGCAGCATCACAGGGCCCCCTGAAGCTTTCTTT. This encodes CASSITGPPEAFF. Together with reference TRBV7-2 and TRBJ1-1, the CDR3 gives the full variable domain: GAGVSQSPSNKVTEKGKDVELRCDPISGHTALYWYRQSLGQGLEFLIYFQGNSAPDKSGLPSDRFSAERTGGSVSTLTIQRTQQEDSAVYLCASSITGPPEAFFGQGTRLTVV.

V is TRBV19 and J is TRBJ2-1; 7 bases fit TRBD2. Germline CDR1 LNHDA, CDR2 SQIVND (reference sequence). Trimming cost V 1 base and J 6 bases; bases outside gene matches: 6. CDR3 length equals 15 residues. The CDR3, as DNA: TGTGCCAGTAGTATAGGAGGCGCGGGAGTCAATGAGCAGTTCTTC. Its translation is CASSIGGAGVNEQFF.

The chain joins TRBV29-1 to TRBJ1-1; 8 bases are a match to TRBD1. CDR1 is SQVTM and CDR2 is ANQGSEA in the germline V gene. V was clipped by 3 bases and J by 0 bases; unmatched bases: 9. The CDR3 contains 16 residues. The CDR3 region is CSVDSGTGVMNTEAFF. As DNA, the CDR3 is TGCAGCGTTGATTCTGGGACAGGAGTTATGAACACTGAAGCTTTCTTT.

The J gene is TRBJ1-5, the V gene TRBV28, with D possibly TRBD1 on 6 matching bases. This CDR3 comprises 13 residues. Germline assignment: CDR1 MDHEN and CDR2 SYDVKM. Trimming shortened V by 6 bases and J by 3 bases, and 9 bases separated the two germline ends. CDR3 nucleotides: TGTGCCAGCAGGACAGGTACCAATCAGCCCCAGCATTTT. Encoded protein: CASRTGTNQPQHF.